This is a list of T cell receptor beta chains from one sample in a study of control samples from healthy donors and cancer patients. The assay was immunoSEQ multiplex PCR, and TCRdb's table has in-frame clones only and misses some. The table shows some 65,000 clones, with 75% to 90% occurring only once. The material sequenced was PBMCs. These receptors all stem from a woman aged 45-65 years with lung cancer. The CDR3 runs from the conserved cysteine through the conserved F or W. D genes are given only for firm matches. Rows may omit the clone size; those that give it use once, few, many or a size class.

v_gene	d_gene	abundance	j_gene	len	CDR3nt	CDR3aa
TRBV6-5	NA	NA	TRBJ2-6	14	TGTGCCAGCAGTCTAAGCTCTGGGGCCAACGTCCTGACTTTC	CASSLSSGANVLTF
TRBV6-1	NA	NA	TRBJ1-3	15	TGTGCCAGCAGTGATATACGGGGCTCTGGAAACACCATATATTTT	CASSDIRGSGNTIYF
TRBV6-5	NA	NA	TRBJ1-2	13	TGTGCCAGCAGCGTCGGAAGGGAGTATGGCTACACCTTC	CASSVGREYGYTF
TRBV9	NA	NA	TRBJ1-6	14	TGTGCCAGCAGCATACGTGGCAGTGATTCACCCCTCCACTTT	CASSIRGSDSPLHF
TRBV2	NA	NA	TRBJ2-5	13	TGTGCCAGCAGCAGTTCGGTGGGAGAGACCCAGTACTTC	CASSSSVGETQYF
TRBV7-9	NA	NA	TRBJ1-6	15	TGTGCCAGCAGCTTAGTTCGCGGGGGAGATTCACCCCTCCACTTT	CASSLVRGGDSPLHF
TRBV5-1	NA	NA	TRBJ2-7	12	TGCGCCAGCAGCTTGAACATCCACGAGCAGTACTTC	CASSLNIHEQYF
TRBV30	TRBD1	NA	TRBJ1-1	15	TGTGCCTGGAGTTCACTCGGACAGGGTGAGACTGAAGCTTTCTTT	CAWSSLGQGETEAFF
TRBV7-2	TRBD2	NA	TRBJ2-7	14	TGTGCCAGCAGACCTGGCGGGGGGGTCGACGAGCAGTACTTC	CASRPGGGVDEQYF
TRBV7-3	NA	once	TRBJ2-3	13	TGTGCCAGCAGCTTAAGAGCATGGGACGCGCAGTATTTT	CASSLRAWDAQYF
TRBV24-1	TRBD1	few	TRBJ2-2	15	TGTGCCACCAGTGAGAACAGGGGAAAGACCGGGGAGCTGTTTTTT	CATSENRGKTGELFF
TRBV5-1	TRBD2	NA	TRBJ2-1	15	TGCGCCAGCAGCTTTAGCGGGGGGTATAACAATGAGCAGTTCTTC	CASSFSGGYNNEQFF
TRBV19	NA	once	TRBJ2-2	17	TGTGCCAGTAGTATTTTAAGGGGCAGGAGGGCCACCGGGGAGCTGTTTTTT	CASSILRGRRATGELFF
TRBV20-1	NA	NA	TRBJ2-7	11	TGCAGTGCTAGAGAAGGATACGAGCAGTACTTC	CSAREGYEQYF
TRBV3-1/TRBV3-2	NA	NA	TRBJ1-2	12	TGTGCCAGCAGCCAAGGCCTCCTCGGCTACACCTTC	CASSQGLLGYTF
TRBV14	TRBD1	NA	TRBJ1-2	13	TGTGCCAGCAGTCAACAGGGGGAATATGGCTACACCTTC	CASSQQGEYGYTF
TRBV2	TRBD2	NA	TRBJ2-3	15	TGTGCCAGCAGCCCGGGACTAGCGGGGTCAGATACGCAGTATTTT	CASSPGLAGSDTQYF
TRBV5-6	NA	NA	TRBJ1-1	16	TGTGCCAGCAGCTCGTCTCGATCAGGCTTGAACACTGAAGCTTTCTTT	CASSSSRSGLNTEAFF
TRBV6-6	NA	NA	TRBJ1-2	13	TGTGCCAGCAGGGGGGGGCTCGACTATGGCTACACCTTC	CASRGGLDYGYTF
TRBV19	NA	NA	TRBJ1-1	12	TGTGCCAGTAGTCGAGGGGTCACTGAAGCTTTCTTT	CASSRGVTEAFF
TRBV7-3	TRBD1	NA	TRBJ2-5	15	TGTGCCAGCAGCTTAGGACAGGGGAGGCAAGAGACCCAGTACTTC	CASSLGQGRQETQYF
TRBV4-1	NA	once	TRBJ1-1	17	TGCGCCAGCAGACTATCCCAGAGAGTGGGGGTAGGTACTGAAGCTTTCTTT	CASRLSQRVGVGTEAFF
TRBV6-5	NA	NA	TRBJ1-6	11	TGTGCCAGCATTTCTAATTCACCCCTCCACTTT	CASISNSPLHF
TRBV29-1	NA	NA	TRBJ2-5	12	TGCAGCGCGTGGGACGGAAAAGAGACCCAGTACTTC	CSAWDGKETQYF
TRBV11-2	NA	NA	TRBJ1-2	15	TGTGCCAGCAGGTCCCCGGGACGGTCTAACTATGGCTACACCTTC	CASRSPGRSNYGYTF
TRBV6-2/TRBV6-3	TRBD1	few	TRBJ1-5	14	TGTGCCAGCAGTTGGGGACAGGGTAGTCAGCCCCAGCATTTT	CASSWGQGSQPQHF
TRBV7-2	NA	NA	TRBJ2-7	14	TGTGCCAGCAGCTTAGCGGCCAGCTCCTACGAGCAGTACTTC	CASSLAASSYEQYF
TRBV2	TRBD2	NA	TRBJ2-5	15	TGTGCCAGCGGCTTTCCGGGACTAGGAAAAGAGACCCAGTACTTC	CASGFPGLGKETQYF
TRBV5-5	NA	once	TRBJ2-7	15	TGTGCCAGCAGCTTGGCCCAGGGTGGCTCCTACGAGCAGTACTTC	CASSLAQGGSYEQYF
TRBV30	NA	NA	TRBJ2-4	12	TGTGCCTGGACCCCCCCGGGGGACATTCAGTACTTC	CAWTPPGDIQYF
TRBV12-3/TRBV12-4	NA	NA	TRBJ2-3	13	TGTGCCAGCAGTTTAGGACTGTCGTATACGCAGTATTTT	CASSLGLSYTQYF
TRBV27	NA	NA	TRBJ2-3	13	TGTGCCAGCATGAGGACGGGCACAGATACGCAGTATTTT	CASMRTGTDTQYF
TRBV5-1	NA	NA	TRBJ2-3	15	TGCGCCAGCAGCCTAATCCCGGGGGCCACAGATACGCAGTATTTT	CASSLIPGATDTQYF
TRBV4-1	TRBD2	once	TRBJ2-2	19	TGCGCCAGCAGCCAAGCATTGTGGCGGGGGGCAAGTGGGAACGGGGAGCTGTTTTTT	CASSQALWRGASGNGELFF
TRBV9	NA	NA	TRBJ1-2	17	TGTGCCAGCAGCGTAGACCCCTCATCTCGGGTAAACTATGGCTACACCTTC	CASSVDPSSRVNYGYTF
TRBV7-2	NA	few	TRBJ1-5	14	TGTGCCAGCAGCTTCCGGGAGCGTAATCAGCCCCAGCATTTT	CASSFRERNQPQHF
TRBV27	TRBD1	few	TRBJ2-7	16	TGTGCCAGCAGTCCGTGGACAGGGTCCCGGTCCTACGAGCAGTACTTC	CASSPWTGSRSYEQYF
TRBV9	NA	NA	TRBJ2-1	17	TGTGCCAGCAGCGAGCGTAGTATAGGGGGGGCTTACAATGAGCAGTTCTTC	CASSERSIGGAYNEQFF
TRBV27	TRBD1	NA	TRBJ1-1	14	TGTGCCAGCAGTTTGCGGACAGGGGACACTGAAGCTTTCTTT	CASSLRTGDTEAFF
TRBV2	TRBD1	NA	TRBJ1-2	13	TGTGCCAGCAGTGAAGAGACAGGGAATGGCTACACCTTC	CASSEETGNGYTF
TRBV4-1	NA	NA	TRBJ2-1	14	TGCGCCAGCAGCCAAGTTGTTCGGGCGAATGAGCAGTTCTTC	CASSQVVRANEQFF
TRBV4-3	NA	NA	TRBJ2-7	15	TGCGCCAGCAGCCAAGATTTGCAGGGCTACTACGAGCAGTACTTC	CASSQDLQGYYEQYF
TRBV5-6	NA	few	TRBJ1-4	12	TGTGCCAGCAGCTTGGGTGGGGAAAAACTGTTTTTT	CASSLGGEKLFF
TRBV7-2	TRBD1	NA	TRBJ1-1	18	TGTGCCAGCAGCCGGACCGGGACAGGGGTCGGGGCGGACACTGAAGCTTTCTTT	CASSRTGTGVGADTEAFF
TRBV2	TRBD2	NA	TRBJ2-3	14	TGTGCCAGCAGAAGGACTAGCGGGGGAGGTACGCAGTATTTT	CASRRTSGGGTQYF
TRBV19	TRBD1	NA	TRBJ1-2	17	TGTGCCAGTAGTATTTCTAATGGCCGGGACAGGGGCTATGGCTACACCTTC	CASSISNGRDRGYGYTF
TRBV7-9	NA	NA	TRBJ2-1	15	TGTGCCAGCAGCTTAGGGGTCAGCGGATACAATGAGCAGTTCTTC	CASSLGVSGYNEQFF
TRBV14	NA	NA	TRBJ2-3	16	TGTGCCAGCAGCCAAGAGCGGCCAGGGGAGGGCGATACGCAGTATTTT	CASSQERPGEGDTQYF
TRBV6-2/TRBV6-3	TRBD2	NA	TRBJ2-1	13	TGTGCCAGCAGCGCCCTAGCGGGTAATGAGCAGTTCTTC	CASSALAGNEQFF
TRBV18	NA	once	TRBJ1-1	15	TGTGCCAGCTCCTCGGGGCGGGGAGACTTCGCTGAAGCTTTCTTT	CASSSGRGDFAEAFF
TRBV7-2	TRBD1	NA	TRBJ1-4	17	TGTGCCAGCAGCTTGGGGGGAGGGGGCGCATCTAATGAAAAACTGTTTTTT	CASSLGGGGASNEKLFF